Following are 29 T cell receptor beta chains from one sample sequenced in a study of early T cells in non-severe SARS-CoV-2 infection. TCRdb passed the 5' RACE reads through MiXCR, listing each CDR3 protein once. The sample carries 20,000 to 25,000 distinct CDR3 sequences, 4.5% to 5% recorded once. Material: whole blood. The receptors shown here come from an adult who was a healthcare worker with PCR-confirmed SARS-CoV-2 infection or an uninfected control (not recorded which).

The genes are TRBV7-9 and TRBJ1-1, with D tentatively TRBD1 (5 bases). From germline, CDR1 is SEHNR and CDR2 FQNEAQ (reference sequence). With 5 bases removed from V and 6 bases from J, the gap between germline ends came to 19 bases. The CDR3 consists of 15 residues. CDR3 sequence reads: CASSQTGDPGSEAFF. As DNA, the CDR3 is TGTGCCAGCAGCCAGACGGGGGACCCTGGGTCTGAAGCTTTCTTT.

Only a few counts were recorded for this clonotype. V and J are TRBV20-1 and TRBJ2-3; TRBD2 matches 10 bases. Germline lookup yields CDR1 DFQATT and CDR2 SNEGSKA (reference sequence). The V gene end was trimmed by 6 bases and the J gene end by 1 base; junction bases not matched to a gene: 7. The CDR3 contains 15 residues. The CDR3 sequence is CSAEAGGPGTDTQYF. The CDR3 region has the DNA TGCAGTGCAGAAGCGGGGGGGCCAGGCACAGATACGCAGTATTTT.

In this sample, this clonotype is medium-sized (0.01 to 0.1%). V usage is TRBV6-5 and J usage is TRBJ1-1; no clear D. This CDR3 has 14 residues. V was clipped by 0 bases and J by 5 bases, with 10 bases between them. Germline loops: CDR1 MNHEY, CDR2 SVGAGI. This CDR3 reads CASSYSNVGTEAFF. The CDR3 DNA sequence: TGTGCCAGCAGTTACTCGAATGTGGGTACTGAAGCTTTCTTT.

This clonotype was observed a few times. The V and J genes are TRBV6-5 and TRBJ2-4; 12 nucleotides match TRBD2. This CDR3 has 16 residues. V lost 5 bases and J lost 9; bases outside the gene matches: 11. Germline loops: CDR1 MNHEY, CDR2 SVGAGI. The CDR3 sequence: CASSPLLAGGQGIQYF. The CDR3 DNA is TGTGCCAGCAGTCCCCTCCTAGCGGGGGGGCAAGGCATTCAGTACTTC.

The CDR3 coding sequence is TGCAGTGCTAGAGAAAGGACCAACTATGGCTACACCTTC. It yields the protein CSARERTNYGYTF. V and J are TRBV20-1 and TRBJ1-2, with D unclear. Germline V gene lookup returns CDR1 DFQATT and CDR2 SNEGSKA (reference sequence). V was cut by 0 bases and J by 2 bases, with 7 bases left in between. The CDR3 has 13 residues.

This clonotype has a count of ten or more. This sequence joins TRBV5-1 and TRBJ1-2; TRBD1 aligns across 12 bases. V lost 4 bases and J lost 4; bases outside the gene matches: 5. The CDR3 is 15 amino acids. Germline CDR1 reads SGHRS; CDR2 reads YFSETQ. The DNA for the CDR3 is TGCGCCAGCAGCGGGACAGGGGGCCAAGGCTATGGCTACACCTTC. This encodes CASSGTGGQGYGYTF. Using reference TRBV5-1 and TRBJ1-2 for the parts outside the CDR3, the full variable domain is KAGVTQTPRYLIKTRGQQVTLSCSPISGHRSVSWYQQTPGQGLQFLFEYFSETQRNKGNFPGRFSGRQFSNSRSEMNVSTLELGDSALYLCASSGTGGQGYGYTFGSGTRLTVV.

In this sample, this clonotype turned up a few times. This sequence joins TRBV29-1 and TRBJ1-6; D may be TRBD1 (5 bases). Trimming cost V 7 bases and J 9 bases, with 16 bases left between them. The CDR3 spans 13 residues. Per germline, CDR1 SQVTM and CDR2 ANQGSEA. The CDR3 sequence: CSAGTGLSSPLHF. As DNA, the CDR3 is TGCAGCGCGGGGACGGGGTTGAGTTCACCCCTCCACTTT.

There are a few counts of this clonotype. The V call is TRBV5-1, the J call TRBJ2-7, with a weak D call TRBD1 (6 bases). The germline gives CDR1 SGHRS, CDR2 YFSETQ. The CDR3 runs to 14 residues. V lost 3 bases to trimming and J lost 2 bases, with 12 bases between them. CDR3 residues: CASSSTGPAYEQYF. The CDR3 nucleotides are TGCGCCAGCAGCTCAACAGGGCCCGCCTACGAGCAGTACTTC.

This clonotype was detected many times. The chain carries TRBV6-1 and TRBJ1-2; D perhaps matches TRBD1 (5 bases). The V gene lost 8 bases and the J gene lost 8 bases, with 12 bases spanning the gap. The CDR3 totals 11 residues. CDR1 and CDR2 from the germline V gene are MNHNS and SASEGT. DNA for the CDR3: TGTGCCAGCGGGGGATCTATGGGCTACACCTTC. Protein: CASGGSMGYTF.

A few counts support this clonotype. This rearrangement joins TRBV10-1 to TRBJ2-7, with TRBD1 matching over 9 bases. With V trimmed by 0 bases and J by 10 bases, 10 bases remained unmatched. Germline V gene sequence: CDR1 WNHNN, CDR2 SYGVQD (reference sequence). The CDR3 contains 15 residues. CDR3 nucleotides: TGCGCCAGCAGTGAGTCCGGGACAGGGAAAAGGGCACAGTACTTC. Translation: CASSESGTGKRAQYF.

Ten or more counts support this clonotype. This chain links TRBV7-6 with TRBJ2-1; 15 bases are a match to TRBD2. The J segment lost 9 bases and the V segment lost 10 bases, leaving 10 bases of the junction unmatched. The CDR3 is made up of 15 amino acids. CDR1 and CDR2 from the germline V gene are SGHVS and FNYEAQ. In DNA, the CDR3 is TGTGCCATCTGGACTAGCGGGGGGGATCTGGGTGAGCAGTTCTTC. It specifies CAIWTSGGDLGEQFF.

The chain uses TRBV5-4 and TRBJ1-2; D not resolved. The V and J ends lost 1 base and 8 bases respectively, with 9 bases between them. The length of the CDR3 is 12 residues. Germline CDR1 and CDR2: SGHNT and YYREEE (reference sequence). The CDR3 here is CASSLNGVGYTF. CDR3 nucleotides: TGTGCCAGCAGCTTGAATGGGGTCGGCTACACCTTC.

Only a few counts were recorded for this clonotype. The chain is built from TRBV18 and TRBJ2-7; unclear D gene. This CDR3 contains 12 residues. CDR1 KGHSH and CDR2 LQKENI come from the germline V gene. Trimming stripped 3 bases from V and 6 bases from J, with 9 bases between. CDR3 loop: CASSPDTGEQYF. In DNA form, the CDR3 reads TGTGCCAGCTCACCGGATACGGGCGAGCAGTACTTC.

This clonotype was detected ten times or more. V gene TRBV27 combines with J gene TRBJ1-5; D gene unclear. Germline V lookup: CDR1 MNHEY, CDR2 SMNVEV (reference sequence). V dropped 2 bases and J dropped 6 bases, with 8 bases sitting between them. The CDR3 sequence is 13 residues long. CDR3 sequence reads: CASSLAGGQPQHF. Here the CDR3 DNA reads TGTGCCAGCAGTTTAGCGGGAGGTCAGCCCCAGCATTTT.

This clonotype was recorded at least ten times. The CDR3 reads CSAGDRVFQETQYF. The CDR3 DNA reads TGCAGTGCAGGGGACAGGGTCTTCCAAGAGACCCAGTACTTC. V is TRBV20-1 and J is TRBJ2-5; 9 bases are shared with TRBD1. The junction had 6 bases not matched to a gene; V was cut back by 6 bases and J by 1 base. Germline assignment: CDR1 DFQATT and CDR2 SNEGSKA (reference sequence). The CDR3 has 14 residues.

This clonotype was seen ten or more times. V and J are TRBV19 and TRBJ1-4, with 8 bases matching TRBD1. V gave up 3 bases and J gave up 7 bases; unmatched junction bases: 4. The V gene's germline CDR1 is LNHDA and CDR2 SQIVND (reference sequence). The CDR3 has 14 amino acids. As DNA, the CDR3 is TGTGCCAGTAGTATCCAGGGGGCAGGTGAAAAACTGTTTTTT. Protein product: CASSIQGAGEKLFF.

This clonotype occurred many times. This chain uses TRBV12-3 or TRBV12-4 with TRBJ2-3, with TRBD1 identical over 7 bases. CDR3 length: 16 residues. The junction had 9 bases not matched to a gene; V was cut back by 5 bases and J by 1 base. The CDR3 reads CASSTRQGQRTDTQYF. The CDR3 DNA follows: TGTGCCAGCAGTACCCGACAGGGACAGCGCACAGATACGCAGTATTTT.

This clonotype was seen ten or more times. This chain links TRBV7-2 with TRBJ2-5; no definite D call. Deletions cut 4 bases from V and 2 bases from J, with 5 bases between. CDR1 is SGHTA, CDR2 FQGNSA, per germline. The CDR3 is 12 residues long. This CDR3 reads CASSSPQETQYF. In DNA form, the CDR3 reads TGTGCCAGCAGCTCCCCGCAAGAGACCCAGTACTTC.

This clonotype has at least ten counts. The J gene is TRBJ2-1, the V gene TRBV29-1; perhaps TRBD1 as D (5 bases). V was trimmed by 1 base and J by 4 bases, leaving 8 bases between them. Looked up from germline, CDR1 is SQVTM and CDR2 is ANQGSEA. The CDR3 length is 13 residues. The CDR3 nucleotides are TGCAGCGTTGAAGGGGGCAGGTACAATGAGCAGTTCTTC. It is translated as CSVEGGRYNEQFF.

The J gene is TRBJ2-7, the V gene TRBV1; the D call TRBD1 from the table was never checked on the DNA. TRBV1 is a recognized pseudogene. The CDR3 length is 15 residues. The CDR3 here is CTSSRGDRGTYEQYF. The CDR3 coding sequence is TGCACCAGCAGCCGCGGGGACAGGGGAACCTACGAGCAGTACTTC.

This clonotype was picked up many times. The chain joins TRBV11-2 to TRBJ1-3; maybe TRBD1 (5 bases). This CDR3 contains 13 residues. Between the trimmed V and J ends, which lost 1 base and 7 bases, there was a span of 8 bases. The germline CDR1 and CDR2 sequences are SGHAT and FQNNGV. This CDR3 reads CASSLGQSNTIYF. In nucleotides, the CDR3 is TGTGCCAGCAGCTTAGGACAGTCGAACACCATATATTTT.

Comment on this clonotype: Being one base from a much bigger clone, this may be a read error. This sequence joins TRBV2 and TRBJ2-1; D is perhaps TRBD1 (5 bases). CDR3 length: 14 residues. Trimming took off 4 bases at V and 12 bases at J, with 19 bases between the two ends. Per germline, CDR1 SNHLY and CDR2 FYNNEI. CDR3: CASSVYGAIDVQFF. CDR3 coding DNA: TGTGCCAGCAGTGTATATGGGGCTATCGATGTGCAGTTCTTC.

This clonotype has more than one count but fewer than ten. This sequence joins TRBV6-2 or TRBV6-3 and TRBJ2-1, with D possibly matching TRBD2 (6 bases). This CDR3 has 15 amino acids. V shed 2 bases and J shed 4 bases, with 12 bases lying between them. Germline V gene data show CDR1 as MNHEY and CDR2 as SVGEGT. This chain's CDR3 is CASSYVGGGYNEQFF. The CDR3 region has the DNA TGTGCCAGCAGTTACGTGGGGGGAGGATACAATGAGCAGTTCTTC.

In its sample, this clonotype was seen many times. The chain links TRBV9 to TRBJ2-1, with 9 positions matching TRBD2. The length of the CDR3 is 15 residues. The ends lost 3 bases at V and 1 base at J; junction bases unmatched: 2. CDR1 and CDR2 (germline): SGDLS, YYNGEE. The CDR3 sequence: CASSDLAGSYNEQFF. In DNA, the CDR3 is TGTGCCAGCAGCGATCTAGCGGGGTCCTACAATGAGCAGTTCTTC. The full variable domain, its missing parts supplied by reference TRBV9 and TRBJ2-1, is DSGVTQTPKHLITATGQRVTLRCSPRSGDLSVYWYQQSLDQGLQFLIQYYNGEERAKGNILERFSAQQFPDLHSELNLSSLELGDSALYFCASSDLAGSYNEQFFGPGTRLTVL.

This clonotype was observed at least ten times. This chain uses TRBV7-2 with TRBJ2-1; TRBD1 agrees at 8 bases. Germline V gene lookup returns CDR1 SGHTA and CDR2 FQGNSA. Trimming at V came to 2 bases and at J to 3 bases, leaving 6 bases not matched to a gene. This CDR3 comprises 16 residues. CDR3 sequence: CASSLHTTGGYNEQFF. The CDR3 region has the DNA TGTGCCAGCAGCTTACACACCACAGGGGGCTACAATGAGCAGTTCTTC.

This clonotype was recorded many times. This sequence joins TRBV7-2 and TRBJ2-1; either TRBD1 or TRBD2 may fit D (5 bases each). There are 12 residues in the CDR3. Trimming removed 3 bases at V and 8 bases at J, with 8 bases between. The V gene's germline CDR1 is SGHTA and CDR2 FQGNSA. In nucleotides, the CDR3 is TGTGCCAGCAGCTTCGGGGCGGATGAGCAGTTCTTC. Protein: CASSFGADEQFF.

This clonotype has just a few counts. CDR3 coding DNA: TGTGCCAGCAGTGTGTATCAGAGGGCTTATGAAAAACTGTTTTTT. Its translation is CASSVYQRAYEKLFF. The chain uses TRBV6-1 and TRBJ1-4, with D hard to call. Looked up from germline, CDR1 is MNHNS and CDR2 is SASEGT. The CDR3 is 15 residues long. Trimming cost V 4 bases and J 6 bases, with 15 bases left between them.

This clonotype showed up many times. V usage is TRBV20-1 and J usage is TRBJ1-5; a weak D match, TRBD1 (5 bases). Between the trimmed V and J ends, which lost 6 bases and 6 bases, there was a span of 12 bases. CDR1 is DFQATT and CDR2 is SNEGSKA in the germline V gene (reference sequence). The CDR3 length is 12 residues. As DNA, the CDR3 is TGCAGTGCCCAGGCTGGGGGTCAGCCCCAGCATTTT. Translated, it gives CSAQAGGQPQHF.

There are many counts of this clonotype. The J gene is TRBJ2-3, the V gene TRBV9; TRBD1 aligns across 10 bases. CDR1 is SGDLS, CDR2 YYNGEE, per germline. This CDR3 spans 15 amino acids. The J segment lost 5 bases and the V segment lost 5 bases, leaving 8 bases of the junction unmatched. CDR3 protein: CASRETGGLGDTQYF. The CDR3 coding sequence is TGTGCCAGCAGAGAGACAGGGGGCCTGGGAGATACGCAGTATTTT.